These 12 T cell receptor beta chains came from one sample sequenced in a study of radiotherapy plus CTLA-4 blockade in lung cancer. Produced via immunoSEQ multiplex PCR; TCRdb's table is partial and in-frame only. The sample includes about 120,000 clones, 85% to 90% of them seen just once. The sample in question was peripheral blood, obtained from a patient treated with radiotherapy plus ipilimumab. The receptors stem from a human donor with non-small cell lung cancer that progressed on radiotherapy plus ipilimumab.

CDR3 bases: TGTGCCAGCACCACCCTAGCGGGAGTCTACAATGAGCAGTTCTTC. Its translation: CASTTLAGVYNEQFF. The chain employs TRBV27 and TRBJ2-1; 10 nucleotides match TRBD2. After removal of 7 bases from V and 3 bases from J, the junction contained 6 bases not matched to a gene. Germline lookup yields CDR1 MNHEY and CDR2 SMNVEV (reference sequence). This CDR3 comprises 15 residues.

This rearrangement joins TRBV28 to TRBJ1-3; 8 bases are shared with TRBD1. The J segment lost 4 bases and the V segment lost 3 bases, leaving 5 bases of the junction unmatched. CDR1 is MDHEN, CDR2 SYDVKM, per germline. The CDR3 spans 15 residues. In DNA, the CDR3 is TGTGCCAGCAGTTTCCAGGGGGCGAGAGGAAACACCATATATTTT. Encoded protein: CASSFQGARGNTIYF. The variable domain in full, with the rest retrieved from reference TRBV28 and TRBJ1-3, is DVKVTQSSRYLVKRTGEKVFLECVQDMDHENMFWYRQDPGLGLRLIYFSYDVKMKEKGDIPEGYSVSREKKERFSLILESASTNQTSMYLCASSFQGARGNTIYFGEGSWLTVV.

J is TRBJ1-5 and V is TRBV7-2; D unclear. The CDR3 runs to 15 residues. Germline lookup yields CDR1 SGHTA and CDR2 FQGNSA. Trimming cost V 3 bases and J 3 bases, with 12 bases left between them. This CDR3 reads CASSLGTFVNQPQHF. CDR3 in DNA: TGTGCCAGCAGCTTGGGCACCTTCGTCAATCAGCCCCAGCATTTT.

The chain employs TRBV5-8 and TRBJ2-1; D gene unclear. V was cut by 4 bases and J by 0 bases, with 11 bases left in between. The CDR3 consists of 15 residues. Germline V CDR1 and CDR2: SGHTS, YDEGEE. The CDR3 here is CASSRSGSSYNEQFF. The CDR3 bases are TGTGCCAGCAGCCGCTCTGGTAGCTCCTACAATGAGCAGTTCTTC. Using reference TRBV5-8 and TRBJ2-1 for the parts outside the CDR3, the full variable domain is EAGVTQSPTHLIKTRGQQATLRCSPISGHTSVYWYQQALGLGLQFLLWYDEGEERNRGNFPPRFSGRQFPNYSSELNVNALELEDSALYLCASSRSGSSYNEQFFGPGTRLTVL.

The chain combines TRBV6-4 with TRBJ1-2; the D gene is possibly TRBD1 (6 bases). V dropped 0 bases and J dropped 10 bases, with 18 bases sitting between them. In germline, CDR1 is MRHNA, CDR2 SNTAGT. There are 15 residues in the CDR3. The CDR3 is CASSDSPETGVPYTF. The DNA of the CDR3 is TGTGCCAGCAGTGACTCTCCGGAGACAGGCGTTCCCTACACCTTC.

This clone has a single count. This chain connects TRBV7-9 to TRBJ2-3; the D gene could be TRBD1 or TRBD2 (7 bases each). The germline V and J ends were trimmed by 7 bases and 3 bases, with 14 bases remaining between them. The CDR3 totals 14 residues. Germline CDR1 SEHNR, CDR2 FQNEAQ (reference sequence). For the CDR3, the DNA is TGTGCCAGCAAACAGGGGAGGGAGACAGATACGCAGTATTTT. It translates to CASKQGRETDTQYF.

V usage is TRBV27 and J usage is TRBJ2-1; D possibly corresponds to TRBD1 (5 bases). With 7 bases removed from V and 6 bases from J, the gap between germline ends came to 19 bases. CDR1 is MNHEY and CDR2 is SMNVEV in the germline V gene (reference sequence). The CDR3 length is 15 residues. DNA for the CDR3: TGTGCCAGCACTCTACTCGACAGATTAGGCAATGAGCAGTTCTTC. Translating it yields CASTLLDRLGNEQFF.

The V call is TRBV27, the J call TRBJ2-5; D gene unclear. The DNA matches TRBJ2-7 better at its end, which makes the J call doubtful. CDR3 length: 12 amino acids. Germline loops: CDR1 MNHEY, CDR2 SMNVEV (reference sequence). CDR3 amino acids: CASSATWDEQYF. Written as DNA, the CDR3 is TGTGCCAGCAGTGCTACGTGGGACGAGCAGTACTTC.

The V call is TRBV18, the J call TRBJ2-1; 8 bases agree with TRBD1. V trimming: 3 bases; J trimming: 0 bases; junction bases outside the gene matches: 4. Looked up from germline, CDR1 is KGHSH and CDR2 is LQKENI. The CDR3 covers 16 residues. The CDR3 bases are TGTGCCAGCTCACCGGTTACAGGGGGCTCCTACAATGAGCAGTTCTTC. This translates into CASSPVTGGSYNEQFF.

This chain uses TRBV11-3 with TRBJ1-2, with 12 positions matching TRBD1. Trimming at V came to 1 base and at J to 2 bases, leaving 2 bases not matched to a gene. This CDR3 has 16 amino acids. Germline V CDR1 and CDR2: SGHNT, YENEEA. The CDR3 DNA follows: TGTGCCAGCAGCTTAGGGGGACAGGGGGCGAACTATGGCTACACCTTC. Amino acids: CASSLGGQGANYGYTF.

The chain recombines TRBV7-2 with TRBJ1-1; no firm D call. The germline CDR1 and CDR2 sequences are SGHTA and FQGNSA. There are 14 residues in the CDR3. V lost 5 bases and J lost 4, with 14 bases in between. The CDR3 loop reads CASSPGGRPTEAFF. The CDR3 region has the DNA TGTGCCAGCAGCCCAGGAGGACGACCCACTGAAGCTTTCTTT.

The genes are TRBV6-7 and TRBJ2-3; 11 bases agree with TRBD2. TRBV6-7 is known as an ORF, though its function is uncertain. The V and J ends lost 5 bases and 5 bases, in that order; junction bases with no gene match: 6. The CDR3 has 15 residues. The CDR3 DNA is TGTGCCAGCAGTAACCATGGACTAGCGGGAGATACGCAGTATTTT. Protein product: CASSNHGLAGDTQYF.